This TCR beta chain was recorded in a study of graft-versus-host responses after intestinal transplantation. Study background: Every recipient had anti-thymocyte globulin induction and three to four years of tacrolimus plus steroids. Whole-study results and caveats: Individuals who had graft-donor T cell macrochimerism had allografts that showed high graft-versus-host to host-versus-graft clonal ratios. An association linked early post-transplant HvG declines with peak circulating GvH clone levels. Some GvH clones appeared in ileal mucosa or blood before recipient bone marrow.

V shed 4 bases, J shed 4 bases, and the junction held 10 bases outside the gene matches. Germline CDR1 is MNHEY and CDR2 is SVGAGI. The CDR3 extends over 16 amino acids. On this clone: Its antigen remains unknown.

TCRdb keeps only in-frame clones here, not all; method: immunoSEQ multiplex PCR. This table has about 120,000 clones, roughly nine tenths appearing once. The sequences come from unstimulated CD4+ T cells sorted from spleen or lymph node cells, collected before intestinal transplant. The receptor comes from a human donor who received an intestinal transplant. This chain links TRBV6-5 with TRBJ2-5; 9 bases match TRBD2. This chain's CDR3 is CASSSLRGGGSETQYF. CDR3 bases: TGTGCCAGCAGTTCACTGCGGGGGGGAGGGTCAGAGACCCAGTACTTC.